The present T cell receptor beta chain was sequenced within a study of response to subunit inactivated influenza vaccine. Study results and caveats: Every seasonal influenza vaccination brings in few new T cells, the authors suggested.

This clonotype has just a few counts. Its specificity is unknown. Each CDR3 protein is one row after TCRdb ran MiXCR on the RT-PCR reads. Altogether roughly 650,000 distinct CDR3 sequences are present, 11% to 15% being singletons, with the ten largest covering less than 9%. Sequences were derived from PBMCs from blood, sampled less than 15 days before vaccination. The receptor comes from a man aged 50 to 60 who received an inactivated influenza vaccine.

CDR3 DNA: TGTGCCATCCAGGGACAGGGCCCCTACAATGAGCAGTTCTTC. Amino acid sequence: CAIQGQGPYNEQFF. The J gene is TRBJ2-1, the V gene TRBV12-3 or TRBV12-4; 9 bases agree with TRBD1. V shed 10 bases and J 2 bases; nucleotides not matched to a gene: 6. The CDR3 contains 14 residues.